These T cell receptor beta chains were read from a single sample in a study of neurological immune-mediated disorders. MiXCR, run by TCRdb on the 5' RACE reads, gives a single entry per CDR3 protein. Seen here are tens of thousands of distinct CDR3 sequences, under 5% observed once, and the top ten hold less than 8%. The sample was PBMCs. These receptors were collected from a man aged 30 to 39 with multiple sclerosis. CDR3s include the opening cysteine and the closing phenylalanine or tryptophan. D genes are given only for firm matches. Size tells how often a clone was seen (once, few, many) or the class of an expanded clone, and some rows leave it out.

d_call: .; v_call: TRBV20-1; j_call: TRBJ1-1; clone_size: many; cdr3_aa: CSASLGPSNTEAFF; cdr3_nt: TGCAGTGCTTCCCTGGGACCGTCGAACACTGAAGCTTTCTTT
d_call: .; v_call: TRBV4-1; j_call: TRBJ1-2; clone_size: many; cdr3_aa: CASSQVPGAGGYTF; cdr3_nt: TGCGCCAGCAGCCAAGTGCCAGGGGCTGGAGGCTACACCTTC
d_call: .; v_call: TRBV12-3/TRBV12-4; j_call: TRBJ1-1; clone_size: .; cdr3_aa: CASSQTPGMSEAFF; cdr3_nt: TGTGCCAGCAGCCAGACCCCCGGTATGAGTGAAGCTTTCTTT
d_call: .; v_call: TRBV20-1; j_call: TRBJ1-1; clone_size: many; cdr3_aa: CSARDRVAGTEAFF; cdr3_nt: TGCAGTGCTAGAGATCGGGTGGCGGGCACTGAAGCTTTCTTT
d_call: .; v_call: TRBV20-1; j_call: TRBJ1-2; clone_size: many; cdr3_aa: CSAGRGADGYTF; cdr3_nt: TGCAGTGCGGGGCGGGGGGCTGATGGCTACACCTTC
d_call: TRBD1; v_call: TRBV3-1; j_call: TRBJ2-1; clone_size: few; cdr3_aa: CASSQTGGIYNEQFF; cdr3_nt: TGTGCCAGCAGCCAAACAGGGGGAATCTACAATGAGCAGTTCTTC
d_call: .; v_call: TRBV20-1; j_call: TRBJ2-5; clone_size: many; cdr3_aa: CSARVQGDQETQYF; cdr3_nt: TGCAGTGCTAGAGTACAGGGAGATCAAGAGACCCAGTACTTC
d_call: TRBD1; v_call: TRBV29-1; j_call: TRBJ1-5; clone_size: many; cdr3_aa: CSVVAGGEQPQNF; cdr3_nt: TGCAGCGTTGTGGCAGGGGGAGAACAGCCCCAGAATTTT
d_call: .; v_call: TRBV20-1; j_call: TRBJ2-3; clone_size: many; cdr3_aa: CSATSDRHFTDTQYF; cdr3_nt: TGCAGTGCTACCTCGGACAGACATTTCACAGATACGCAGTATTTT
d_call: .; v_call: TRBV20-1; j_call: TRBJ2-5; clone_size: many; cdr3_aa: CSALGGRETQYF; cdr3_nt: TGCAGTGCCCTAGGGGGACGAGAGACCCAGTACTTC
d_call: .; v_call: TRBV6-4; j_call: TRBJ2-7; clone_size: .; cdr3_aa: CASPTVRGDEQYF; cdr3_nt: TGTGCCAGCCCAACCGTAAGGGGGGACGAGCAGTACTTC
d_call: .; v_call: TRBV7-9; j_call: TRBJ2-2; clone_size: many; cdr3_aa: CASSRLGGNTGELFF; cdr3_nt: TGTGCCAGCAGTCGGCTAGGGGGGAACACCGGGGAGCTGTTTTTT
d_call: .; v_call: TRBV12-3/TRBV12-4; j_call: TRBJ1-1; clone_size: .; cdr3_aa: CASNTGGRAFF; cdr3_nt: TGTGCCAGCAACACCGGCGGGAGGGCTTTCTTT
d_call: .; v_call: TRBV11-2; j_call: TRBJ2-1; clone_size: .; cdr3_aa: CASSLLGNEQFF; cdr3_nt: TGTGCCAGCAGCTTACTAGGGAATGAGCAGTTCTTC
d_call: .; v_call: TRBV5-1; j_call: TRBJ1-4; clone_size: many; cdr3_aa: CASSLDPAVGEKLFF; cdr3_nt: TGCGCCAGCAGCTTGGATCCGGCCGTGGGTGAAAAACTGTTTTTT
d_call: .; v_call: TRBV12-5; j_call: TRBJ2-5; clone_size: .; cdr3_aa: CASGLVPPRPWVERAQETQYF; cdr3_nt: TGTGCTAGTGGTTTGGTACCCCCTAGGCCCTGGGTAGAAAGGGCCCAAGAGACCCAGTACTTC
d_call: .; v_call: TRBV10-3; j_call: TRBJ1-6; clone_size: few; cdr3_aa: CAISESPGAGYSPLNF; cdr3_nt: TGTGCCATCAGTGAGTCGCCGGGAGCTGGGTATTCACCCCTCAACTTT
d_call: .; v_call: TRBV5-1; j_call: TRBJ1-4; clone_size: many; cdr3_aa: CASSLMSNEKLFF; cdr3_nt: TGCGCCAGCAGCTTGATGTCCAATGAAAAACTGTTTTTT
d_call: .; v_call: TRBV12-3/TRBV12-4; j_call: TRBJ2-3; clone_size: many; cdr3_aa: CASSFGPYTDTQYF; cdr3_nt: TGTGCCAGCAGTTTCGGACCTTACACAGATACGCAGTATTTT
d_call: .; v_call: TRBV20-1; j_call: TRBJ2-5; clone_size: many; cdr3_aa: CSAILQGLGETQYF; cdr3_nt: TGCAGTGCCATCCTACAGGGATTGGGGGAGACCCAGTACTTC
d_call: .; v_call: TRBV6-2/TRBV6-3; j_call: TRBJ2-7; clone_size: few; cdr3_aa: CASSYPMGGGHYEQYF; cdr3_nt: TGTGCCAGCAGTTACCCCATGGGCGGGGGCCACTACGAGCAGTACTTC
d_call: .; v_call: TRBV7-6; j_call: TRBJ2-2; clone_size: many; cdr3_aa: CASSLEGGPTGELFF; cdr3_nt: TGTGCCAGCAGCTTAGAAGGGGGACCTACCGGGGAGCTGTTTTTT
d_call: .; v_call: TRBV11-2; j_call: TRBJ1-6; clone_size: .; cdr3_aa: CASSLDGGTPLNF; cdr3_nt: TGTGCCAGCAGCTTAGATGGGGGGACACCCCTCAACTTT
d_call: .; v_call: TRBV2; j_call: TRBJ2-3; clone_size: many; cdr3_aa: CASKPRADTQYF; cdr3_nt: TGTGCCAGCAAGCCCCGGGCAGATACGCAGTATTTT
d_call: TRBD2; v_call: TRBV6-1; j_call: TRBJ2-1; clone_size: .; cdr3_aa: CASSESSGGAFEQFF; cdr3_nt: TGTGCCAGCAGTGAATCTAGCGGGGGGGCCTTTGAGCAGTTCTTC
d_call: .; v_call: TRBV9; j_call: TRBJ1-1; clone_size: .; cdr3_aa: CASSPFSGGGHNTEAFF; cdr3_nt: TGTGCCAGCAGCCCTTTTTCGGGGGGGGGTCATAACACTGAAGCTTTCTTT
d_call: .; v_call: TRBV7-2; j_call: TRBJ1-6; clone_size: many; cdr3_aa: CASSLVSDYNSPLHF; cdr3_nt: TGTGCCAGCAGCTTAGTATCAGATTATAATTCACCCCTCCACTTT
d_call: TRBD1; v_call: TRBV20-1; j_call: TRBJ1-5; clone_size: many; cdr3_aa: CSATGQGWTEAQPQNF; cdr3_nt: TGCAGTGCTACCGGACAGGGCTGGACTGAGGCTCAGCCCCAGAATTTT
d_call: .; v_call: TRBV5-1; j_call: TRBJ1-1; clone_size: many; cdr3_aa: CASSLSYGRNTEAFF; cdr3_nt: TGCGCCAGCAGCTTGAGTTACGGAAGGAACACTGAAGCTTTCTTT
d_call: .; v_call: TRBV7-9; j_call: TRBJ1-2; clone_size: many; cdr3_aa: CASSLGTAGMDGYTF; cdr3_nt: TGTGCCAGCAGCTTAGGGACGGCGGGGATGGATGGCTACACCTTC
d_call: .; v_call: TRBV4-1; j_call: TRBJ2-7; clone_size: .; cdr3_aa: CASSHKRESYEQYF; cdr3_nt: TGCGCCAGCAGCCACAAACGGGAGAGCTACGAGCAGTACTTC